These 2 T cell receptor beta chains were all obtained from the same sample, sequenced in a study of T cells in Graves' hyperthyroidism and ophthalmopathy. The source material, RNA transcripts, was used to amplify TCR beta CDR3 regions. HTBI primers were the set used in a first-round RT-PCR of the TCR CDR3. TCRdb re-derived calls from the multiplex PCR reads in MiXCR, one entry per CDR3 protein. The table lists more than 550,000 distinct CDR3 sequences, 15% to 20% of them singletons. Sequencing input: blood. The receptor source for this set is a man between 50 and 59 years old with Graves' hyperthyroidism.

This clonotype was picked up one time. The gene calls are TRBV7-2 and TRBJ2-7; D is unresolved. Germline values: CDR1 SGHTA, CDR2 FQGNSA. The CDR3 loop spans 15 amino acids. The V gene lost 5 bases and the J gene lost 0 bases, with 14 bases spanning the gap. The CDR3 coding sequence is TGTGCCAGCAGCCGTAGATCTTTGCCCTCCTACGAGCAGTACTTC. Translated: CASSRRSLPSYEQYF.

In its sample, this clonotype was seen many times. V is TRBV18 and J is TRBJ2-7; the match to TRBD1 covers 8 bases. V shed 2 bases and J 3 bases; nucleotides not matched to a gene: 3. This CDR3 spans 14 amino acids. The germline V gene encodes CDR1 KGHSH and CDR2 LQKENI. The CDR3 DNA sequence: TGTGCCAGCTCACCAACCACAGGGGGCTACGAGCAGTACTTC. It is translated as CASSPTTGGYEQYF.